The next 26 T cell receptor beta chains were all read from a single sample in a study. The sorted Tregs were CD4+CD25+CD127-/low cells. TCRdb re-derived calls from the 5' RACE reads in MiXCR, one entry per CDR3 protein. The sample has over 45,000 distinct CDR3 sequences, approximately 27% seen once. Specimen: tumor-infiltrating Tregs sorted from the breast tumor. The source is a female donor with breast cancer.

This clonotype turned up a few times. The chain carries TRBV7-2 and TRBJ1-5; no definite D call. Trimming cost V 6 bases and J 4 bases, with 4 bases left between them. The germline gives CDR1 SGHTA, CDR2 FQGNSA. The CDR3 sequence is 11 residues long. CDR3 loop: CASSTNQPQHF. CDR3 DNA: TGTGCCAGCAGTACAAATCAGCCCCAGCATTTT.

This clonotype was observed at least ten times. The rearrangement joins TRBV15 to TRBJ2-7; D possibly uses TRBD1 or TRBD2 (6 bases each). CDR3 length: 13 residues. Germline V gives CDR1 LNHNV, CDR2 YYDKDF (reference sequence). V dropped 2 bases and J dropped 7 bases, with 12 bases sitting between them. The DNA for the CDR3 is TGTGCCACCAGCAGACTAGGGGGGAATGAGCAGTACTTC. It codes for CATSRLGGNEQYF.

The chain is built from TRBV5-1 and TRBJ2-5; 12 bases are a match to TRBD1. V gave up 4 bases and J gave up 5 bases; unmatched junction bases: 9. Germline V gene data show CDR1 as SGHRS and CDR2 as YFSETQ. This CDR3 contains 16 residues. Here the CDR3 reads CASSLGTGGFGETQYF. DNA of the CDR3: TGCGCCAGCAGCCTAGGGACAGGGGGCTTCGGGGAGACCCAGTACTTC.

Points on this clonotype: At one end, the junction sequence differs from germline, possibly due to a read error. The chain employs TRBV7-9 and TRBJ2-1; 14 bases map to TRBD2. The CDR3 spans 17 residues. Germline CDR1 reads SEHNR; CDR2 reads FQNEAQ (reference sequence). CDR3 in amino acids: CASSLDGTSGSDNKQFF. The CDR3 DNA reads TGTGCCAGCAGCTTAGATGGGACTAGCGGGAGTGACAATAAGCAGTTCTTC.

The chain has TRBV5-1 and TRBJ1-1, with D possibly matching TRBD1 (5 bases). This CDR3 is built from 14 residues. Germline-derived CDR1 and CDR2 are SGHRS and YFSETQ. V was shortened by 1 base and J by 5 bases, with 12 bases between the two germline ends. CDR3 bases: TGCGCCAGCAGCTTGCGCAGGGTCGGGACTGAAGCTTTCTTT. It translates to CASSLRRVGTEAFF.

This clonotype was observed many times. This chain uses TRBV6-2 or TRBV6-3 with TRBJ1-1; D not certain. The V end was cut by 6 bases, the J end by 9 bases, with 11 bases between. This CDR3 is built from 11 residues. Germline-derived CDR1 and CDR2 are MNHEY and SVGEGT. CDR3 in DNA: TGTGCCAGCAGCTCGGACGGAAAAGCTTTCTTT. This sequence encodes CASSSDGKAFF.

The V gene is TRBV4-1, the J gene TRBJ2-5, with D maybe TRBD1 (5 bases). Germline V CDR1 and CDR2: MGHRA, YSYEKL. The CDR3 contains 15 residues. Trimming cost V 1 base and J 2 bases, with 11 bases left between them. This CDR3 reads CASSQGQTGQETQYF. CDR3 coding DNA: TGCGCCAGCAGCCAAGGTCAAACAGGTCAAGAGACCCAGTACTTC.

This chain connects TRBV2 to TRBJ2-7; the D gene is possibly TRBD1 (6 bases). This CDR3 region has 12 residues. Deletions cut 10 bases from V and 5 bases from J, with 15 bases between. Germline-derived CDR1 and CDR2 are SNHLY and FYNNEI. The CDR3 region is CATNRDWDEQYF. CDR3 nucleotide sequence: TGTGCCACAAACAGGGATTGGGACGAGCAGTACTTC.

The rearrangement uses TRBV5-4 and TRBJ2-3; 7 bases line up with TRBD1. The CDR3 consists of 13 residues. The germline CDR1 and CDR2 sequences are SGHNT and YYREEE (reference sequence). J lost 3 bases, V lost 4 bases, and 2 bases had no gene match. Here the CDR3 reads CASSRGPTDTQYF. CDR3 bases: TGTGCCAGCAGCAGGGGGCCTACAGATACGCAGTATTTT. The full variable domain, its missing parts supplied by reference TRBV5-4 and TRBJ2-3, is ETGVTQSPTHLIKTRGQQVTLRCSSQSGHNTVSWYQQALGQGPQFIFQYYREEENGRGNFPPRFSGLQFPNYSSELNVNALELDDSALYLCASSRGPTDTQYFGPGTRLTVL.

J is TRBJ2-5 and V is TRBV5-1; D could derive from TRBD1 or TRBD2 (5 bases each). The CDR3 covers 14 residues. Germline V gene data show CDR1 as SGHRS and CDR2 as YFSETQ. Trimming shortened V by 2 bases and J by 4 bases, and 12 bases separated the two germline ends. The chain's CDR3 is CASSLWGPGETQYF. In DNA form, the CDR3 reads TGCGCCAGCAGCTTATGGGGACCGGGAGAGACCCAGTACTTC.

As concerns this clonotype: Relative to the germline gene, one junction end is altered; a read error may explain this. This rearrangement joins TRBV29-1 to TRBJ1-1, with a tentative D call TRBD1 (5 bases). Germline CDR1 is SQVTM and CDR2 is ANQGSEA. The CDR3 has 14 residues. In nucleotides, the CDR3 is TGCGGCGTTGATGGCAGGGTGGGGAGCACTGAAGCTTTCTTT. As protein: CGVDGRVGSTEAFF.

This rearrangement joins TRBV7-2 to TRBJ2-3; D might be TRBD1 or TRBD2, each matching 6 bases. This CDR3 has 19 residues. Germline values: CDR1 SGHTA, CDR2 FQGNSA. V lost 3 bases and J 4 bases, leaving 26 bases between the germline ends. CDR3 region: CASSLWGRTAEGKPDTQYF. In DNA form, the CDR3 reads TGTGCCAGCAGCTTGTGGGGGCGCACGGCGGAGGGGAAACCAGATACGCAGTATTTT.

There are many counts of this clonotype. The chain joins TRBV6-6 to TRBJ2-5, with 7 bases aligning to TRBD1. Germline CDR1 reads MNHNY; CDR2 reads SVGAGI (reference sequence). V gave up 6 bases and J gave up 2 bases; unmatched junction bases: 15. This CDR3 region has 17 residues. In nucleotides, the CDR3 is TGTGCCAGCAGCAAATATAACGACAGGGTGGATCAAGAGACCCAGTACTTC. Its protein is CASSKYNDRVDQETQYF.

With regard to this clonotype: The junction shows a germline mismatch at one end, possibly a read error. The chain is built from TRBV7-8 and TRBJ1-2; possibly TRBD1 for D (5 bases). The CDR3 spans 16 residues. Germline CDR1 is SGHVS and CDR2 is FQNEAQ. The CDR3 DNA sequence: TGTGACAGCAGCTCGATCGAGTGGGGCACGAACTATGGCTACACCTTC. Its translation is CDSSSIEWGTNYGYTF.

The chain is built from TRBV7-2 and TRBJ1-2, with TRBD1 matching 11 bases. This CDR3 comprises 15 residues. The trim removed 4 bases at V and 6 bases at J, leaving 7 bases unmatched. Germline values: CDR1 SGHTA, CDR2 FQGNSA. This CDR3 is CASSSYGTGGNGYTF. As DNA, the CDR3 is TGTGCCAGCAGCTCCTATGGGACAGGGGGGAATGGCTACACCTTC.

This clonotype occurred many times. The gene calls are TRBV12-3 or TRBV12-4 and TRBJ1-5; possibly TRBD1 for D (6 bases). The V end was cut by 5 bases, the J end by 8 bases, with 22 bases between. The CDR3 runs to 16 residues. The CDR3 reads CASSLSLRQVREPQHF. The CDR3 DNA reads TGTGCCAGCAGTCTATCCCTCAGACAGGTCAGAGAGCCCCAGCATTTT.

The chain has TRBV14 and TRBJ2-2; no definite D call. The CDR3 spans 14 residues. The V and J ends lost 4 bases and 3 bases respectively, with 9 bases between them. The germline CDR1 and CDR2 sequences are SGHDN and FVKESK. The CDR3 DNA reads TGTGCCAGCAGCCCCAACAGCTACACCGGGGAGCTGTTTTTT. This gives the protein CASSPNSYTGELFF.

J is TRBJ2-2 and V is TRBV5-1; D is perhaps TRBD2 (6 bases). Germline CDR1 and CDR2: SGHRS and YFSETQ. The CDR3 sequence is 15 residues long. Trimming removed 6 bases at V and 3 bases at J, with 15 bases between. CDR3 coding DNA: TGCGCCAGCAACGAGGGCCCGGGAGACACCGGGGAGCTGTTTTTT. Amino acids: CASNEGPGDTGELFF.

The chain recombines TRBV15 with TRBJ2-1; D is undetermined. With 2 bases removed from V and 1 base from J, the gap between germline ends came to 6 bases. Germline assignment: CDR1 LNHNV and CDR2 YYDKDF (reference sequence). The CDR3 totals 14 residues. CDR3 in DNA: TGTGCCACCAGCAGACAGGTGTCCTACAATGAGCAGTTCTTC. It specifies CATSRQVSYNEQFF. Variable domain in full (rest from reference TRBV15 and TRBJ2-1): DAMVIQNPRYQVTQFGKPVTLSCSQTLNHNVMYWYQQKSSQAPKLLFHYYDKDFNNEADTPDNFQSRRPNTSFCFLDIRSPGLGDTAMYLCATSRQVSYNEQFFGPGTRLTVL.

This clonotype was picked up a small number of times. The gene calls are TRBV6-5 and TRBJ2-7; D unresolved. There are 13 residues in the CDR3. Germline CDR1 reads MNHEY; CDR2 reads SVGAGI. Trimming removed 7 bases from V and 5 bases from J, with 15 bases in between. CDR3 residues: CASTQKAVHEQYF. For the CDR3, the DNA is TGTGCCAGCACCCAGAAAGCTGTCCACGAGCAGTACTTC.

This clonotype has a count of ten or more. Written as DNA, the CDR3 is TGTGCCAGCAGTTCCCCCCAACGCACCATATATTTT. This sequence encodes CASSSPQRTIYF. The chain has TRBV6-5 and TRBJ1-3; unclear D gene. CDR3 length: 12 amino acids. V lost 4 bases to trimming and J lost 9 bases, with 10 bases between them. CDR1 and CDR2 from the germline V gene are MNHEY and SVGAGI.

This clonotype was seen ten or more times. The chain carries TRBV5-1 and TRBJ1-3; no clear D. The CDR3 runs 15 residues. The germline CDR1 and CDR2 sequences are SGHRS and YFSETQ. With 0 bases removed from V and 0 bases from J, the gap between germline ends came to 7 bases. DNA for the CDR3: TGCGCCAGCAGCTTGGAAGGTAACTCTGGAAACACCATATATTTT. Protein: CASSLEGNSGNTIYF.

In this sample, this clonotype turned up a few times. The V and J genes are TRBV5-1 and TRBJ2-1, with D unresolved. The CDR3 has 14 amino acids. The germline V gene has CDR1 SGHRS and CDR2 YFSETQ. V dropped 0 bases and J dropped 8 bases, with 12 bases sitting between them. CDR3 region: CASSLEVTLDEQFF. The CDR3 bases are TGCGCCAGCAGCTTGGAGGTGACACTGGATGAGCAGTTCTTC.

This clonotype is medium-sized. This chain uses TRBV7-2 with TRBJ2-5, with 7 bases aligning to TRBD2. Losses at the gene ends were 0 bases for V and 2 bases for J; bases not matched to a gene: 3. The CDR3 spans 15 residues. Germline CDR1 SGHTA, CDR2 FQGNSA. Written as DNA, the CDR3 is TGTGCCAGCAGCTTAGCCAGCGGGGATCAAGAGACCCAGTACTTC. Its protein product is CASSLASGDQETQYF.

This clonotype was picked up many times. The V call is TRBV28, the J call TRBJ2-5; tentative D call: TRBD2 (6 bases). Germline V gene lookup returns CDR1 MDHEN and CDR2 SYDVKM. V lost 4 bases, J lost 4 bases, and 25 bases lay in between. This CDR3 region has 18 residues. The CDR3 sequence is CASSSSHLGAGRGETQYF. CDR3 coding DNA: TGTGCCAGCAGTTCCTCACATTTGGGCGCGGGAAGGGGAGAGACCCAGTACTTC.

The V and J genes are TRBV4-1 and TRBJ2-7, with 7 positions matching TRBD1. The CDR3 runs 17 residues. Germline-derived CDR1 and CDR2 are MGHRA and YSYEKL. V dropped 4 bases and J dropped 3; count of bases not matched to a gene: 15. The CDR3 sequence is CASSRTLDRVSNYEQYF. DNA for the CDR3: TGCGCCAGCAGCCGAACTTTAGACAGGGTATCGAACTACGAGCAGTACTTC.